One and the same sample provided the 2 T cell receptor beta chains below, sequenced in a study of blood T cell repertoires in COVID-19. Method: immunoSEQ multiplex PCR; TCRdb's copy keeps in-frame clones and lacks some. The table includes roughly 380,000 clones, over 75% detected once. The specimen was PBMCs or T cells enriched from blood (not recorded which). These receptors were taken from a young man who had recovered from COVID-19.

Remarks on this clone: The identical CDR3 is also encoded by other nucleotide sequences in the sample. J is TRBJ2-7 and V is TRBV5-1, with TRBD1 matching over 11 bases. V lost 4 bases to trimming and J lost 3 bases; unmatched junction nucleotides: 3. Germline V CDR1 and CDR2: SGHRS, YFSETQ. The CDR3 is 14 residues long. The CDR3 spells CASSGTGGFYEQYF. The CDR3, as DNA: TGCGCCAGCAGCGGGACAGGGGGATTCTACGAGCAGTACTTC.

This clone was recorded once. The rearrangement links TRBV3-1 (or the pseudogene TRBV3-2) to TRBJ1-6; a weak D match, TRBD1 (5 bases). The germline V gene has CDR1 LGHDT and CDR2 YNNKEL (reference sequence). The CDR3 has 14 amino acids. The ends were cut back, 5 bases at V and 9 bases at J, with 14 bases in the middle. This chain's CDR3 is CASSKTRDSSPLHF. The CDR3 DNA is TGTGCCAGCAGCAAAACCAGGGATTCTTCACCCCTCCACTTT.